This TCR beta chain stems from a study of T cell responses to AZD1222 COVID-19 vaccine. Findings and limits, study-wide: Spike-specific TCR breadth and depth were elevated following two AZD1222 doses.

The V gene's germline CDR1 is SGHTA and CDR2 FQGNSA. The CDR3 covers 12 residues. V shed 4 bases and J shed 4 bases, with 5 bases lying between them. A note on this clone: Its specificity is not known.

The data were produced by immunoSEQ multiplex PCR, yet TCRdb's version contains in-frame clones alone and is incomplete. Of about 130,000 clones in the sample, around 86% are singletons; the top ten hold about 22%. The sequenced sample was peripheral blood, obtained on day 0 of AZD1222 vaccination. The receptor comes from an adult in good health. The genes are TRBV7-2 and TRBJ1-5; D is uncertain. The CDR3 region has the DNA TGTGCCAGCAGCTGGGGAAATCAGCCCCAGCATTTT. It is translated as CASSWGNQPQHF.